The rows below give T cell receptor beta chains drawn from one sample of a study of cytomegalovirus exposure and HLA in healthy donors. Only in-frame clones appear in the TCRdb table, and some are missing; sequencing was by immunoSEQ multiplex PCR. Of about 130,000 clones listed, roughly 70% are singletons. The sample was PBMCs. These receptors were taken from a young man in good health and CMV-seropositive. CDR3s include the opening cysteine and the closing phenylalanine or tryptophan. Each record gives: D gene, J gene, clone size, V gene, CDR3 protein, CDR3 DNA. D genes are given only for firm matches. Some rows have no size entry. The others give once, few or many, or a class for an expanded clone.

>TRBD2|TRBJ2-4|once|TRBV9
CASSKGSGGATKNIQYF
TGTGCCAGCAGCAAGGGCAGCGGGGGGGCGACAAAAAACATTCAGTACTTC
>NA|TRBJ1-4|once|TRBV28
CASSLGGEREKLFF
TGTGCCAGCAGTTTGGGGGGGGAACGTGAAAAACTGTTTTTT
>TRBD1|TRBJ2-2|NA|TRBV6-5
CASSYRRTGGEVFF
TGTGCCAGCAGTTACAGACGGACAGGGGGCGAGGTGTTTTTT
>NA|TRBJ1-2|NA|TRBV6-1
CASIRSTGRGYTF
TGTGCCAGCATAAGATCTACAGGGCGAGGCTACACCTTC
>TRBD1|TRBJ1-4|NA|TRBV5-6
CASSLLRQGDEKLFF
TGTGCCAGCAGCTTGTTACGGCAGGGGGATGAAAAACTGTTTTTT
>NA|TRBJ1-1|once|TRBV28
CASRSRKQGGWAEAFF
TGTGCCAGCAGATCACGCAAACAGGGAGGGTGGGCTGAAGCTTTCTTT
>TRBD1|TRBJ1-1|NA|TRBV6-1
CASRKEGGAGTEAFF
TGTGCCAGCAGGAAGGAAGGGGGCGCGGGCACTGAAGCTTTCTTT
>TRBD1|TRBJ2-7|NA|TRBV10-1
CAGGQGRGNYEQYF
TGCGCCGGCGGACAGGGTAGAGGGAACTACGAGCAGTACTTC
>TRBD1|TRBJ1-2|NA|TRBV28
CASSLLAGGSYGYTF
TGTGCCAGCAGTCTACTAGCAGGGGGCTCCTATGGCTACACCTTC
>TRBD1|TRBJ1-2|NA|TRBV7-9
CASSLQGFYGYTF
TGTGCCAGCAGCCTACAGGGGTTCTATGGCTACACCTTC
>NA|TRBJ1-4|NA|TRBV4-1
CASSPNGLWKLFF
TGCGCCAGCAGCCCTAACGGTCTGTGGAAACTGTTTTTT
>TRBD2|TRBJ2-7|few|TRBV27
CASSPSGYEQYF
TGTGCCAGCAGTCCTAGCGGCTACGAGCAGTACTTC
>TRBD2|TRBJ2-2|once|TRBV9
CASSLRGTSGRNGELFF
TGTGCCAGCAGCCTCCGAGGGACTAGCGGGAGGAACGGGGAGCTGTTTTTT
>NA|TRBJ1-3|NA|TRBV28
CASTETDTLSGNTIYF
TGTGCCAGCACCGAGACAGATACTCTCTCTGGAAACACCATATATTTT
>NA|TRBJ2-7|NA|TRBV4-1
CASSQYDPLRQLGGEQYF
TGCGCCAGCAGCCAATACGATCCCCTCCGGCAGTTAGGCGGCGAGCAGTACTTC
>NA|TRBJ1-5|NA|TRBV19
CASNSGRWNQPQHF
TGTGCCAGTAATTCTGGGCGTTGGAATCAGCCCCAGCATTTT
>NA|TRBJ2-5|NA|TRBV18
CASSPPGLQQETQYF
TGTGCCAGCTCACCCCCGGGACTTCAACAAGAGACCCAGTACTTC
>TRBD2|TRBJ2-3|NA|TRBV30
CAWTPGLAGLTDTQYF
TGTGCCTGGACCCCCGGACTAGCGGGACTTACAGATACGCAGTATTTT
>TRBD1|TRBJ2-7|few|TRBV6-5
CASSHRDRVGEQYF
TGTGCCAGCAGTCACCGGGACAGGGTGGGGGAGCAGTACTTC
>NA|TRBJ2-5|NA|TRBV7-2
CASSPGTLQETQYF
TGTGCCAGCAGCCCCGGGACTCTCCAAGAGACCCAGTACTTC
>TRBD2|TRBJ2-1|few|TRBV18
CASSPPLRLAGVNEQFF
TGTGCCAGCTCACCACCGCTACGGCTAGCGGGAGTTAATGAGCAGTTCTTC
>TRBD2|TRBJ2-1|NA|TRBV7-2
CASSPYGGRAGNEQFF
TGTGCCAGCAGCCCGTATGGCGGGAGGGCCGGGAATGAGCAGTTCTTC
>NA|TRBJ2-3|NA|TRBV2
CASSEQGRGSTDTQYF
TGTGCCAGCAGTGAACAGGGACGGGGGAGCACAGATACGCAGTATTTT
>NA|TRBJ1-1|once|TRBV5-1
CASSPTNGLGTEAFF
TGCGCCAGCAGCCCGACTAATGGACTGGGCACTGAAGCTTTCTTT
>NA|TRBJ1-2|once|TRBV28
CASSLFRVNYGYTF
TGTGCCAGCAGTTTGTTCAGGGTTAACTATGGCTACACCTTC
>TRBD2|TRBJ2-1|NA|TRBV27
CASSRPGTSGREQFF
TGTGCCAGCAGCCGTCCCGGGACTAGCGGGAGAGAGCAGTTCTTC
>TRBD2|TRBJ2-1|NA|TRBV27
CASKRRGVTYNEQFF
TGTGCCAGCAAAAGACGGGGGGTCACCTACAATGAGCAGTTCTTC